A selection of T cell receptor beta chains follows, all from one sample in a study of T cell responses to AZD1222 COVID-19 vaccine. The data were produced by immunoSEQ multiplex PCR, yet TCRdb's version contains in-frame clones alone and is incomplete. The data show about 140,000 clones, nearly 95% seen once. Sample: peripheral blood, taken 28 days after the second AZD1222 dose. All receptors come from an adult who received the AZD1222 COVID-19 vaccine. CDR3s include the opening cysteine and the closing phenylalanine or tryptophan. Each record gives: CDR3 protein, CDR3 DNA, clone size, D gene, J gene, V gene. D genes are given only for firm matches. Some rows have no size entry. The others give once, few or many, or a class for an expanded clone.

cdr3_aa: CASSSRGGTEAFF; cdr3_nt: TGTGCCAGCAGCTCGAGGGGGGGCACTGAAGCTTTCTTT; clone_size: -; d_call: -; j_call: TRBJ1-1; v_call: TRBV7-9
cdr3_aa: CASATTKLFF; cdr3_nt: TGTGCCAGTGCCACGACGAAACTGTTTTTT; clone_size: -; d_call: -; j_call: TRBJ1-4; v_call: TRBV19
cdr3_aa: CASSLAGTGRNTIYF; cdr3_nt: TGTGCCAGCAGTTTAGCGGGGACAGGTCGAAACACCATATATTTT; clone_size: -; d_call: TRBD1; j_call: TRBJ1-3; v_call: TRBV28
cdr3_aa: CASSTGRNQPQHF; cdr3_nt: TGTGCCAGCTCCACGGGGCGCAATCAGCCCCAGCATTTT; clone_size: -; d_call: -; j_call: TRBJ1-5; v_call: TRBV18
cdr3_aa: CASSLGQNLDPHFDEQFF; cdr3_nt: TGTGCCAGCAGCTTAGGACAGAACCTAGATCCCCATTTCGATGAGCAGTTCTTC; clone_size: -; d_call: -; j_call: TRBJ2-1; v_call: TRBV11-2
cdr3_aa: CASSEIGAEAEKLFF; cdr3_nt: TGTGCCAGCAGTGAAATTGGTGCAGAGGCTGAAAAACTGTTTTTT; clone_size: -; d_call: -; j_call: TRBJ1-4; v_call: TRBV2
cdr3_aa: CASSSWTEAFF; cdr3_nt: TGTGCCAGCAGCTCATGGACTGAAGCTTTCTTT; clone_size: -; d_call: -; j_call: TRBJ1-1; v_call: TRBV5-8
cdr3_aa: CASSYSRAGWPQHF; cdr3_nt: TGTGCCAGCAGTTACTCAAGGGCGGGGTGGCCCCAGCATTTT; clone_size: -; d_call: -; j_call: TRBJ1-5; v_call: TRBV6-5
cdr3_aa: CASSRRYGYTF; cdr3_nt: TGTGCCAGCAGCCGACGGTATGGCTACACCTTC; clone_size: -; d_call: -; j_call: TRBJ1-2; v_call: TRBV12-3/TRBV12-4
cdr3_aa: CASSLSGQNYEQYF; cdr3_nt: TGCGCCAGCAGCTTGTCGGGGCAGAACTACGAGCAGTACTTC; clone_size: -; d_call: -; j_call: TRBJ2-7; v_call: TRBV5-1
cdr3_aa: CASSLNGRGRLAGTDTQYF; cdr3_nt: TGTGCCAGCAGCTTAAACGGTCGGGGTCGCCTAGCGGGAACAGATACGCAGTATTTT; clone_size: once; d_call: TRBD2; j_call: TRBJ2-3; v_call: TRBV7-3
cdr3_aa: CAASAGGPYEQYF; cdr3_nt: TGTGCAGCCTCAGCGGGAGGGCCGTACGAGCAGTACTTC; clone_size: -; d_call: TRBD2; j_call: TRBJ2-7; v_call: TRBV6-5
cdr3_aa: CASSSGRIGQPQHF; cdr3_nt: TGTGCCAGCAGCTCAGGGCGAATTGGTCAGCCCCAGCATTTT; clone_size: -; d_call: -; j_call: TRBJ1-5; v_call: TRBV14
cdr3_aa: CASSLVTGPNSNQPQHF; cdr3_nt: TGTGCCAGCAGCTTAGTGACAGGGCCAAATAGCAATCAGCCCCAGCATTTT; clone_size: -; d_call: TRBD1; j_call: TRBJ1-5; v_call: TRBV7-2
cdr3_aa: CASSQDPGNTIYF; cdr3_nt: TGTGCCAGCAGCCAGGACCCTGGAAACACCATATATTTT; clone_size: -; d_call: -; j_call: TRBJ1-3; v_call: TRBV7-2
cdr3_aa: CASSVPSRDTQYF; cdr3_nt: TGTGCCAGCAGCGTCCCTTCTAGAGATACGCAGTATTTT; clone_size: -; d_call: -; j_call: TRBJ2-3; v_call: TRBV7-2
cdr3_aa: CASSSLAGGKETQYF; cdr3_nt: TGTGCCAGCAGTTCCTTAGCGGGAGGGAAAGAGACCCAGTACTTC; clone_size: -; d_call: TRBD2; j_call: TRBJ2-5; v_call: TRBV27
cdr3_aa: CASSRQQGYEQYF; cdr3_nt: TGTGCCAGCAGCCGCCAACAGGGGTACGAGCAGTACTTC; clone_size: -; d_call: TRBD1; j_call: TRBJ2-7; v_call: TRBV28
cdr3_aa: CASRARQGINEKLFF; cdr3_nt: TGCGCCAGCAGAGCCCGACAGGGAATAAATGAAAAACTGTTTTTT; clone_size: -; d_call: TRBD1; j_call: TRBJ1-4; v_call: TRBV10-2
cdr3_aa: CASSQDQTSGMGEQFF; cdr3_nt: TGCGCCAGCAGCCAAGATCAAACTAGCGGGATGGGTGAGCAGTTCTTC; clone_size: -; d_call: TRBD2; j_call: TRBJ2-1; v_call: TRBV4-1
cdr3_aa: CASRAGGETEAFF; cdr3_nt: TGTGCCAGCAGGGCAGGGGGCGAGACTGAAGCTTTCTTT; clone_size: -; d_call: TRBD1; j_call: TRBJ1-1; v_call: TRBV6-5
cdr3_aa: CASSQARGTGELFF; cdr3_nt: TGTGCCAGCAGCCAAGCCAGGGGGACCGGGGAGCTGTTTTTT; clone_size: -; d_call: TRBD1; j_call: TRBJ2-2; v_call: TRBV3-1/TRBV3-2